Here is one T cell receptor beta chain with its context. Its antigen is unknown. The sample belongs to a study of T-cell memory formation after mild COVID-19. MiXCR, applied by TCRdb to the 5' RACE reads, yields one record per CDR3 protein. The table includes about 150,000 distinct CDR3 sequences, around 27% detected once. Findings and limits, study-wide: The finding that pre-infection memory included some responding clones suggested that cross-reactive memory joined.

V shed 0 bases and J shed 6 bases, with 5 bases lying between them. Looked up from germline, CDR1 is KGHDR and CDR2 is SFDVKD. CDR3 length equals 13 residues. V and J are TRBV24-1 and TRBJ1-5, with D uncertain. This TCR was sampled from an adult woman who had mild COVID-19 (a few samples of this study predate the infection). Cell type and time point are not known. The sequencing sample was made of PBMCs or a T cell subset sorted from them (not recorded which). This CDR3 is CATSDLLGQPQHF. The DNA for the CDR3 is TGTGCCACCAGTGATTTGCTTGGTCAGCCCCAGCATTTT.